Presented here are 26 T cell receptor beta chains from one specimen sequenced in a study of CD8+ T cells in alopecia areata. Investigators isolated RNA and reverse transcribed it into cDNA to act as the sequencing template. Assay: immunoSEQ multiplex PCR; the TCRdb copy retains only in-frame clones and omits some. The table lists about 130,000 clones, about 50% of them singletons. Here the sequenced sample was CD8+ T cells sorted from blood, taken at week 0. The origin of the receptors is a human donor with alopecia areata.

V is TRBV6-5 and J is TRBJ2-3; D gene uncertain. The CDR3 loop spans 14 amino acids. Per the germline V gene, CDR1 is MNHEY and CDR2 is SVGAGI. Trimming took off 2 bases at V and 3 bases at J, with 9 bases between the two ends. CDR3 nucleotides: TGTGCCAGCAGTTACGAAGGATTTACAGATACGCAGTATTTT. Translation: CASSYEGFTDTQYF.

CDR3 region: CASSRDVSEETQYF. As DNA, the CDR3 is TGTGCCAGTAGTCGGGACGTGAGTGAGGAGACCCAGTACTTC. V is TRBV19 and J is TRBJ2-5; D tentatively fits TRBD1 or TRBD2 (5 bases each). The CDR3 has 14 amino acids. The germline CDR1 and CDR2 sequences are LNHDA and SQIVND (reference sequence). Trimming left V 5 bases short and J 5 bases short, with 15 bases between. Supplemented by reference TRBV19 and TRBJ2-5, the full variable domain reads DGGITQSPKYLFRKEGQNVTLSCEQNLNHDAMYWYRQDPGQGLRLIYYSQIVNDFQKGDIAEGYSVSREKKESFPLTVTSAQKNPTAFYLCASSRDVSEETQYFGPGTRLLVL.

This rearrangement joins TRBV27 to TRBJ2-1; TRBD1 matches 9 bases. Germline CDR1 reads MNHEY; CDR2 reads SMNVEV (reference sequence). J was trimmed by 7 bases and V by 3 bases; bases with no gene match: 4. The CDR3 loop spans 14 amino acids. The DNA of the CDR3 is TGTGCCAGCAGTTTGGGGACAGGGATAAATGAGCAGTTCTTC. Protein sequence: CASSLGTGINEQFF.

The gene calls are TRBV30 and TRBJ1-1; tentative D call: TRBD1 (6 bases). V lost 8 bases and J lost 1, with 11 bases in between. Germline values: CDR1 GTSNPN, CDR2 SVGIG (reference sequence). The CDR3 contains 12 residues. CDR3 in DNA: TGTGCCCGCAGGGACACGAACACTGAAGCTTTCTTT. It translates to CARRDTNTEAFF.

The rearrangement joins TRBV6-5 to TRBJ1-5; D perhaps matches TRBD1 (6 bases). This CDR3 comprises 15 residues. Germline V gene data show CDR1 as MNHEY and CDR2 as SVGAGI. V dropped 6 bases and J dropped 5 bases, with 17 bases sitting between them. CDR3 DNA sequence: TGTGCCAGCAGCCACGGACAGAGAAGGGATCAGCCCCAGCATTTT. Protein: CASSHGQRRDQPQHF.

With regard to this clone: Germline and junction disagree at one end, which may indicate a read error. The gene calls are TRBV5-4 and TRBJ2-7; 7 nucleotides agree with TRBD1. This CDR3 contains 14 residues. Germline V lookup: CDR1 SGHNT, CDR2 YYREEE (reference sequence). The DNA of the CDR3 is TGTGCCAGCACCCAGATAGGGGGCTCCGACGAGCAGTACTTC. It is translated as CASTQIGGSDEQYF.

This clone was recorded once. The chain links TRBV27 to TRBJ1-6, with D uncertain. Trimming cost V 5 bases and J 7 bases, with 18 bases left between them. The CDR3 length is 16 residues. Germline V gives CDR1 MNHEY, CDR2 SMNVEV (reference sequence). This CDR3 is CASSHRPRAGNSPLHF. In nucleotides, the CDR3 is TGTGCCAGCAGTCACCGGCCCCGGGCGGGGAATTCACCCCTCCACTTT.

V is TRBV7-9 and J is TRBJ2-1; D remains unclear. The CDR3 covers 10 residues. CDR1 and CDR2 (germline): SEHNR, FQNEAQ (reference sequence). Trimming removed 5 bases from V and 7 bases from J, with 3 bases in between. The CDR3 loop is CASSRNEQFF. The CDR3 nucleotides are TGTGCCAGCAGCAGGAATGAGCAGTTCTTC. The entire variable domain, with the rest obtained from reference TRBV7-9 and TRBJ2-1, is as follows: DTGVSQNPRHKITKRGQNVTFRCDPISEHNRLYWYRQTLGQGPEFLTYFQNEAQLEKSRLLSDRFSAERPKGSFSTLEIQRTEQGDSAMYLCASSRNEQFFGPGTRLTVL.

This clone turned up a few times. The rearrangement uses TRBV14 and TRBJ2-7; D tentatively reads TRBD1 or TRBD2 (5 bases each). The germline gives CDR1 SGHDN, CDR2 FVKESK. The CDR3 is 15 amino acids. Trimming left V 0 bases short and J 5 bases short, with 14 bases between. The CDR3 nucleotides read TGTGCCAGCAGCCAAGAATTCGCAGGGAGAAACGAGCAGTACTTC. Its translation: CASSQEFAGRNEQYF. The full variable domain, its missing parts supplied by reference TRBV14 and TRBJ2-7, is EAGVTQFPSHSVIEKGQTVTLRCDPISGHDNLYWYRRVMGKEIKFLLHFVKESKQDESGMPNNRFLAERTGGTYSTLKVQPAELEDSGVYFCASSQEFAGRNEQYFGPGTRLTVT.

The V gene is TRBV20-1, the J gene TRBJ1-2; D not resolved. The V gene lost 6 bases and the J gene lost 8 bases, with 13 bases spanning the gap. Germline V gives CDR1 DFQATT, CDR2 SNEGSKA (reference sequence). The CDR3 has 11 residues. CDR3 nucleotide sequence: TGCAGTGCCTCTTGGGCCATCGGCTACACCTTC. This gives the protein CSASWAIGYTF.

CDR3 DNA sequence: TGCAGCGTTGAATTGGAGCGGGTTCCCCACAATGAGCAGTTCTTC. It encodes CSVELERVPHNEQFF. The chain couples TRBV29-1 to TRBJ2-1; TRBD2 might be the D (6 bases). This CDR3 region has 15 residues. V lost 2 bases and J lost 5, with 16 bases in between. Germline V gives CDR1 SQVTM, CDR2 ANQGSEA.

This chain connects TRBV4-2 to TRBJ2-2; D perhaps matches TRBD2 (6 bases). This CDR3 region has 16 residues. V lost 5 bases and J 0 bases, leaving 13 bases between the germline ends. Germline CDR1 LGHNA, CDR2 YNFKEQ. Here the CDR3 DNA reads TGTGCCAGCAGCACCTCGGACTACGCGAACACCGGGGAGCTGTTTTTT. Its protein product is CASSTSDYANTGELFF.

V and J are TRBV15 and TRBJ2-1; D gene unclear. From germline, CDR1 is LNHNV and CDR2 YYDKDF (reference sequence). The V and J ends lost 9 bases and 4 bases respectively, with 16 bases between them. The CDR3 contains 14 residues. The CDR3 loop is CATAPHPEYNEQFF. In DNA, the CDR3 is TGTGCCACAGCGCCGCACCCCGAATACAATGAGCAGTTCTTC.

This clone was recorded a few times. The CDR3 here is CSVGTSGQVYEEQYF. DNA for the CDR3: TGCAGCGTTGGCACCTCGGGACAAGTCTACGAAGAGCAGTACTTC. J is TRBJ2-7 and V is TRBV29-1; the D gene is possibly TRBD1 (6 bases). The germline CDR1 and CDR2 sequences are SQVTM and ANQGSEA. V was pared by 4 bases and J by 7 bases, with 23 bases between. There are 15 residues in the CDR3.

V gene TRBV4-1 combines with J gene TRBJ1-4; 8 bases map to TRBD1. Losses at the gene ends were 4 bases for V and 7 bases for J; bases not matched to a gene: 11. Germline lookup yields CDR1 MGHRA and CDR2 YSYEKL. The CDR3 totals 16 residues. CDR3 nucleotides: TGCGCCAGCAGCCTTCGGACAGGACAGGGCCCTGAAAAACTGTTTTTT. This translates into CASSLRTGQGPEKLFF.

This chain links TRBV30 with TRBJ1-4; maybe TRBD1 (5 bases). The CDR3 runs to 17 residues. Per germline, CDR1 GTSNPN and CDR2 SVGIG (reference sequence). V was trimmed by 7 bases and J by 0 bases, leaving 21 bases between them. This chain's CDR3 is CALRWRERGATNEKLFF. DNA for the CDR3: TGTGCCTTGCGATGGAGGGAGAGGGGAGCAACTAATGAAAAACTGTTTTTT.

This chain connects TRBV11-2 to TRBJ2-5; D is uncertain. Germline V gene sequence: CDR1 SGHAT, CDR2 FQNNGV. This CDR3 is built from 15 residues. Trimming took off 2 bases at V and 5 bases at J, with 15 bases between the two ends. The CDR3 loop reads CASSLSTSTLETQYF. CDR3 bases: TGTGCCAGCAGCTTAAGTACCAGTACGTTGGAGACCCAGTACTTC. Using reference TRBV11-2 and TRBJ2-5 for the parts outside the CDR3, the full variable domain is EAGVAQSPRYKIIEKRQSVAFWCNPISGHATLYWYQQILGQGPKLLIQFQNNGVVDDSQLPKDRFSAERLKGVDSTLKIQPAKLEDSAVYLCASSLSTSTLETQYFGPGTRLLVL.

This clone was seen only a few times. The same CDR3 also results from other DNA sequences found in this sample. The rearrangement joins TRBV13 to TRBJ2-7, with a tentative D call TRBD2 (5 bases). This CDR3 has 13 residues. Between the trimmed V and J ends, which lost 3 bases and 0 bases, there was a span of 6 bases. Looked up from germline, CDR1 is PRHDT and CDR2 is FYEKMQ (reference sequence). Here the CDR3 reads CASSFGSSYEQYF. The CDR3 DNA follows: TGTGCCAGCAGCTTTGGGAGCTCCTACGAGCAGTACTTC.

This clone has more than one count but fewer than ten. The CDR3 here is CASSEPGADEQYF. As DNA, the CDR3 is TGTGCCAGCAGTGAACCTGGGGCGGACGAGCAGTACTTC. The chain has TRBV2 and TRBJ2-7; D may be TRBD1 (5 bases). Trimming stripped 2 bases from V and 5 bases from J, with 10 bases between. The CDR3 contains 13 residues. Germline-derived CDR1 and CDR2 are SNHLY and FYNNEI.

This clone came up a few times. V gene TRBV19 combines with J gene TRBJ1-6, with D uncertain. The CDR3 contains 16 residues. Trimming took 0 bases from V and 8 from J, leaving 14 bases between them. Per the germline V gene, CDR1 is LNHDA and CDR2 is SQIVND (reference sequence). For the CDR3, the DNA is TGTGCCAGTAGTATAGATCAGGAAACAGCGGATTCACCCCTCCACTTT. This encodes CASSIDQETADSPLHF.

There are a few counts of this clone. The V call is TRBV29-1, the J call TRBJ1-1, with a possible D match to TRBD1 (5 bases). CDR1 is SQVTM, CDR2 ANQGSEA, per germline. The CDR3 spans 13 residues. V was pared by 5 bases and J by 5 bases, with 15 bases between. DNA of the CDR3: TGCAGCGTTCGGTTCGGGTGGGGGACTGAAGCTTTCTTT. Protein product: CSVRFGWGTEAFF.

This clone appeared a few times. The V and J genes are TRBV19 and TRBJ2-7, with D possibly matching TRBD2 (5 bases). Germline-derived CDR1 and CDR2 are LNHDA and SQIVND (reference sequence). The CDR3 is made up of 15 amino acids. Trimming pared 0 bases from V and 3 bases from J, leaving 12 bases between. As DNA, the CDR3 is TGTGCCAGTAGTATAGAGTCGGGGTCCAGCTACGAGCAGTACTTC. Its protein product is CASSIESGSSYEQYF.

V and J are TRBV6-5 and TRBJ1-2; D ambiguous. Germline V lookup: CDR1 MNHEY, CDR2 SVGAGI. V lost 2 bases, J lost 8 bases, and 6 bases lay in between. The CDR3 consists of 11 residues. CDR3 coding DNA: TGTGCCAGCAGTTACGGGCTGGGCTACACCTTC. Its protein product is CASSYGLGYTF.

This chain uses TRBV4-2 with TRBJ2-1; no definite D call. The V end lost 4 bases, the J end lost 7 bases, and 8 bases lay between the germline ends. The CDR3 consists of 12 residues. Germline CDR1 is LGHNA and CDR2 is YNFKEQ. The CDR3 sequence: CASSPLGNEQFF. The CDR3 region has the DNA TGTGCCAGCAGCCCCCTCGGGAATGAGCAGTTCTTC.

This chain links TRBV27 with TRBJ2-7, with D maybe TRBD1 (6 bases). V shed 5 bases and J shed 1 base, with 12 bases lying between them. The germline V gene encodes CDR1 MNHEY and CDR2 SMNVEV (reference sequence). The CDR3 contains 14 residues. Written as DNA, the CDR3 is TGTGCCAGCAGTCCCCGACAGGTTTCCTACGAGCAGTACTTC. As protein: CASSPRQVSYEQYF.

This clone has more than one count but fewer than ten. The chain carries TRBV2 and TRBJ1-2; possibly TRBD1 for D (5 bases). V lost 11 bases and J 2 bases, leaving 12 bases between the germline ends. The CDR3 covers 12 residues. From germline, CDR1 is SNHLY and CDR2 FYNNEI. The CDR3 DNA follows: TGTGCCTTTCTAGGGACCAACTATGGCTACACCTTC. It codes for CAFLGTNYGYTF.